The next 8 T cell receptor beta chains were all read from a single sample in a study of response to subunit inactivated influenza vaccine. From the RT-PCR reads, TCRdb called clonotypes with MiXCR, one entry per CDR3 protein. There are some 540,000 distinct CDR3 sequences in the sample; less than 25% occur only once, and about 3% lies in the top ten. This sample was also put to use in a study of T cells expressing NK-cell markers. That report adds: cDNA encoding TCR beta was synthesized via 5'RACE template switching incorporating UMIs.

This sample comprised CD4+ T cells sorted from PBMCs, obtained about 11 days after vaccination. These TCRs come from a man over 45 who received an inactivated influenza vaccine.

This clonotype was detected a few times. This rearrangement joins TRBV4-1 to TRBJ1-5; no firm D call. Trimming pared 1 base from V and 7 bases from J, leaving 8 bases between. Germline V gene data show CDR1 as MGHRA and CDR2 as YSYEKL. The CDR3 is 13 amino acids. The CDR3, as DNA: TGCGCCAGCAGCCAAGCGGGGTTCCAGCCCCAGCATTTT. Translation: CASSQAGFQPQHF.

The rearrangement joins TRBV12-3 or TRBV12-4 to TRBJ2-1; D is ambiguous. V lost 5 bases and J 5 bases, leaving 16 bases between the germline ends. The CDR3 contains 15 residues. The DNA of the CDR3 is TGTGCCAGCAGTCCTCGTGGGCACCCAAACAATGAGCAGTTCTTC. The encoded protein is CASSPRGHPNNEQFF.

The chain joins TRBV10-3 to TRBJ1-5; TRBD1 matches at 9 bases. The germline V gene has CDR1 ENHRY and CDR2 SYGVKD. With V trimmed by 5 bases and J by 0 bases, 2 bases remained unmatched. The CDR3 runs to 15 residues. CDR3 amino acids: CAISPGQGSNQPQHF. The DNA of the CDR3 is TGTGCCATCAGTCCGGGACAGGGTAGCAATCAGCCCCAGCATTTT.

The genes are TRBV2 and TRBJ2-5, with TRBD2 identical over 8 bases. With 10 bases clipped from V and 4 bases from J, the junction kept 5 bases outside the gene matches. CDR1 and CDR2 (germline): SNHLY, FYNNEI. The CDR3 extends over 12 amino acids. CDR3 loop: CATRAGAETQYF. CDR3 nucleotide sequence: TGTGCCACTCGAGCGGGAGCAGAGACCCAGTACTTC. Full variable domain (rest looked up from reference TRBV2 and TRBJ2-5): EPEVTQTPSHQVTQMGQEVILRCVPISNHLYFYWYRQILGQKVEFLVSFYNNEISEKSEIFDDQFSVERPDGSNFTLKIRSTKLEDSAMYFCATRAGAETQYFGPGTRLLVL.

This clonotype was counted a few times. The chain has TRBV4-2 and TRBJ2-1; 9 nucleotides agree with TRBD2. This CDR3 region has 16 residues. Unmatched junction bases numbered 4, after V lost 0 bases and J lost 4 bases. Germline V lookup: CDR1 LGHNA, CDR2 YNFKEQ. The CDR3 here is CASSQEVTSGYNEQFF. CDR3 in DNA: TGTGCCAGCAGCCAAGAGGTGACTAGCGGTTACAATGAGCAGTTCTTC.

This clonotype came up once. This chain links TRBV5-1 with TRBJ2-7, with a weak D call TRBD2 (5 bases). The J call may be incorrect, as the DNA end agrees better with TRBJ2-1. CDR3 length equals 12 residues. Per germline, CDR1 SGHRS and CDR2 YFSETQ. CDR3 sequence: CASSLPDYEQFF. CDR3 nucleotide sequence: TGCGCCAGCAGCTTGCCTGACTACGAGCAGTTCTTC.

V is TRBV6-1 and J is TRBJ2-1, with D possibly TRBD1 on 6 matching bases. V dropped 4 bases and J dropped 7 bases, with 17 bases sitting between them. The CDR3 has 15 amino acids. CDR1 is MNHNS, CDR2 SASEGT, per germline. DNA for the CDR3: TGTGCCAGCAGTGGGCTGGGACACACGATGAATGAGCAGTTCTTC. Encoded protein: CASSGLGHTMNEQFF.

This rearrangement joins TRBV12-3 or TRBV12-4 to TRBJ1-2; no reliable D call. V was cut by 6 bases and J by 4 bases, with 12 bases left in between. CDR3 length equals 13 residues. The CDR3 nucleotides are TGTGCCAGCAGCTACGACGGACGCTATGGCTACACCTTC. Encoded protein: CASSYDGRYGYTF.